This T cell receptor beta chain was identified during a study of OX40 agonist ivuxolimab in advanced cancers. Study-level information: The patients' treatment was ivuxolimab, an agonistic anti-OX40 (CD134) antibody.

Here immunoSEQ multiplex PCR was the method, and the copy in TCRdb shows in-frame clones only, minus some. The repertoire includes around 62,000 clones, 80% to 90% of them detected once, and approximately 0.37% sits in the top ten. Germline loops: CDR1 SGHAT, CDR2 FQNNGV. This CDR3 has 12 amino acids. Study-wide points: Both blood CD4+ and CD8+ T cells showed clonal growth by week 6 at 0.1 to 3.0 mg/kg. Near-lowest levels of clonal expansion characterized partial responders at 0.1-3.0 mg/kg.

As for this clone: The antigen remains unidentified. The junction does not match germline at one end; this may be a read error.

The chain couples TRBV11-2 to TRBJ2-5; D is ambiguous. The clonotype was recovered from an adult with an advanced solid tumor such as melanoma, head and neck, liver or kidney cancer. The sequences come from CD4+ or CD8+ T cells sorted from blood, collected in a trial of the OX40 agonist ivuxolimab. The CDR3 DNA is TGTGCCAGCAGCTTAGATCGGCGCCCCGTCGACTTC. Its protein is CASSLDRRPVDF.